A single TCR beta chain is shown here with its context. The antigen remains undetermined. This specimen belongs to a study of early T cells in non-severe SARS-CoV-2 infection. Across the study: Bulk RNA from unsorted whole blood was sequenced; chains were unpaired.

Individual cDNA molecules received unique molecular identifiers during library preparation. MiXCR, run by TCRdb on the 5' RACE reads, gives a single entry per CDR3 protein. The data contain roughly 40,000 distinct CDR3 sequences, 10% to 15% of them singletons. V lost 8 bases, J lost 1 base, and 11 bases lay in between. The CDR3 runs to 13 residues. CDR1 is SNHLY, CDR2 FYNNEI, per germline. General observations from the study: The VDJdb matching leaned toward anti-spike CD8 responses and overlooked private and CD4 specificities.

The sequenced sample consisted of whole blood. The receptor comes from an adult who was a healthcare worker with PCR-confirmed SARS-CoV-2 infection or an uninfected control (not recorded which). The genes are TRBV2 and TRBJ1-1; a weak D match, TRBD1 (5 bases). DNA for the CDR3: TGTGCCAGCTCTTGGGGGAAGAACACTGAAGCTTTCTTT. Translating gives CASSWGKNTEAFF.